This passage covers 16 T cell receptor beta chains from one sample sequenced in a study of cytomegalovirus exposure and HLA in healthy donors (dated by TCRdb to the late 2010s). Library construction relied on the immunoSEQ multiplex PCR assay. For the multiplex PCR, a mixture combining 60 forward primers for TCR Vbeta segments and 13 reverse primers for TCR Jbeta segments was used. In its TCRdb copy, this immuneACCESS table keeps in-frame sequences only and misses some clones. Where compared with another copy, unresolved V genes explain less than half of these, and the others have no known cause. This sample holds approximately 140,000 clones; around 76% were observed only once. 2.5% to 3.5% of the sample is taken by the ten largest. Specimen: PBMCs. The source of these receptors is a male donor in good health and CMV-seronegative.

The V and J genes are TRBV19 and TRBJ1-5, with a possible D match to TRBD1 (5 bases). The CDR3 is made up of 15 amino acids. V lost 3 bases and J lost 0, with 9 bases in between. Germline values: CDR1 LNHDA, CDR2 SQIVND (reference sequence). The CDR3 loop reads CASSISTASNQPQHF. For the CDR3, the DNA is TGTGCCAGTAGTATTTCGACAGCTAGCAATCAGCCCCAGCATTTT.

This chain links TRBV10-3 with TRBJ2-2; D might be TRBD2 (7 bases). Germline values: CDR1 ENHRY, CDR2 SYGVKD. The V and J ends lost 10 bases and 0 bases respectively, with 18 bases between them. The CDR3 is 16 amino acids. CDR3 region: CATRGALNTNTGELFF. Written as DNA, the CDR3 is TGTGCCACCCGGGGGGCTCTAAACACGAACACCGGGGAGCTGTTTTTT.

The rearrangement joins TRBV9 to TRBJ2-1, with TRBD2 matching over 8 bases. V was pared by 4 bases and J by 3 bases, with 6 bases of the junction left unmatched. The CDR3 has 15 residues. The V gene's germline CDR1 is SGDLS and CDR2 YYNGEE. The CDR3 protein is CASSPTRGGYNEQFF. CDR3 nucleotide sequence: TGTGCCAGCAGCCCTACCCGGGGGGGCTACAATGAGCAGTTCTTC.

This chain joins TRBV19 and TRBJ2-3, with 10 bases aligning to TRBD2. Losses at the gene ends were 6 bases for V and 0 bases for J; bases not matched to a gene: 3. The germline gives CDR1 LNHDA, CDR2 SQIVND (reference sequence). The CDR3 covers 15 residues. In DNA, the CDR3 is TGTGCCAGTAGACCTAGCGGGGGAAGCACAGATACGCAGTATTTT. This gives the protein CASRPSGGSTDTQYF.

The rearrangement joins TRBV9 to TRBJ2-4; D is possibly TRBD2 (5 bases). V was clipped by 0 bases and J by 0 bases, with 7 bases between them. The CDR3 extends over 15 amino acids. CDR1 and CDR2 (germline): SGDLS, YYNGEE. The CDR3 DNA reads as TGTGCCAGCAGCGTAGACACTAGAGCCAAAAACATTCAGTACTTC. Protein: CASSVDTRAKNIQYF.

The rearrangement uses TRBV6-1 and TRBJ1-2; maybe TRBD1 (5 bases). The germline gives CDR1 MNHNS, CDR2 SASEGT. Trimming left V 3 bases short and J 3 bases short, with 14 bases between. CDR3 size: 15 residues. The CDR3 DNA reads as TGTGCCAGCAGTGACGGTAGCAGGGAATACTATGGCTACACCTTC. The encoded protein is CASSDGSREYYGYTF.

This sequence joins TRBV11-3 and TRBJ2-1, with a weak D call TRBD2 (5 bases). The germline V gene encodes CDR1 SGHNT and CDR2 YENEEA. Trimming removed 3 bases at V and 0 bases at J, with 9 bases between. The CDR3 is 15 amino acids. The CDR3 region is CASSLSSSSYNEQFF. CDR3 bases: TGTGCCAGCAGCTTGTCTAGCAGCTCCTACAATGAGCAGTTCTTC.

The chain is built from TRBV4-3 and TRBJ2-1, with D perhaps TRBD1 (5 bases). V shed 2 bases and J shed 8 bases, with 13 bases lying between them. This CDR3 has 14 amino acids. CDR1 is LGHNA and CDR2 is YSLEER in the germline V gene. DNA of the CDR3: TGCGCCAGCAGCCAACGACAGTACTTGGATGAGCAGTTCTTC. This encodes CASSQRQYLDEQFF.

This clone showed up just a few times. The chain has TRBV30 and TRBJ1-3; D remains unclear. CDR3 length: 13 amino acids. Trimming removed 4 bases at V and 3 bases at J, with 10 bases between. Per germline, CDR1 GTSNPN and CDR2 SVGIG (reference sequence). The CDR3 here is CAWTSGLGNTIYF. The CDR3 nucleotides read TGTGCCTGGACCAGCGGACTTGGAAACACCATATATTTT.

This clone was observed a few times. The CDR3 here is CASSFAGTGGPSSYEQYF. CDR3 bases: TGTGCCAGCAGCTTCGCGGGGACAGGGGGTCCCAGCTCCTACGAGCAGTACTTC. The J gene is TRBJ2-7, the V gene TRBV7-2, with 11 bases lining up with TRBD1. The junction had 10 bases not matched to a gene; V was cut back by 3 bases and J by 0 bases. The germline gives CDR1 SGHTA, CDR2 FQGNSA. This CDR3 has 18 amino acids.

This clone was recorded once. The CDR3 protein is CASSLALAGGGETQYF. The DNA for the CDR3 is TGTGCCAGCAGCTTGGCCCTAGCGGGGGGTGGGGAGACCCAGTACTTC. The rearrangement uses TRBV5-6 and TRBJ2-5; 11 nucleotides agree with TRBD2. Unmatched junction bases numbered 6, after V lost 0 bases and J lost 5 bases. The CDR3 loop spans 16 amino acids. Germline assignment: CDR1 SGHDT and CDR2 YYEEEE.

CDR3: CASSDSLANTGELFF. The CDR3 DNA is TGTGCCAGCAGTGACTCTCTCGCGAACACCGGGGAGCTGTTTTTT. This rearrangement joins TRBV25-1 to TRBJ2-2, with no clear D. V was trimmed by 3 bases and J by 0 bases, leaving 8 bases between them. CDR3 length equals 15 residues. Germline-derived CDR1 and CDR2 are MGHDK and SYGVNS.

The chain couples TRBV7-3 to TRBJ1-5; possibly TRBD1 for D (5 bases). The germline V and J ends were trimmed by 5 bases and 1 base, with 9 bases remaining between them. Per the germline V gene, CDR1 is SGHTA and CDR2 is FQGTGA. The CDR3 consists of 14 residues. This CDR3 reads CASSRDSSNQPQHF. The CDR3 DNA is TGTGCCAGCAGCCGCGACAGCAGCAATCAGCCCCAGCATTTT.

The rearrangement joins TRBV7-2 to TRBJ2-3; 9 bases map to TRBD1. J lost 9 bases, V lost 5 bases, and 9 bases had no gene match. Germline-derived CDR1 and CDR2 are SGHTA and FQGNSA. This CDR3 spans 14 amino acids. The CDR3 DNA sequence: TGTGCCAGCAGCCAATCTAGGGGGACAGGGACGCAGTATTTT. Translated, it gives CASSQSRGTGTQYF.

This sequence joins TRBV6-6 and TRBJ1-5, with D hard to call. The CDR3 consists of 13 residues. Germline CDR1 and CDR2: MNHNY and SVGAGI (reference sequence). Trimming cost V 7 bases and J 5 bases, with 12 bases left between them. CDR3 loop: CASIPDIYQPQHF. CDR3 sequence (DNA): TGTGCCAGCATTCCAGATATCTATCAGCCCCAGCATTTT.

This clone was found a few times. This chain joins TRBV6-5 and TRBJ1-1; maybe TRBD1 (5 bases). Germline V gives CDR1 MNHEY, CDR2 SVGAGI. The length of the CDR3 is 14 residues. V was trimmed by 5 bases and J by 3 bases, leaving 13 bases between them. CDR3 DNA sequence: TGTGCCAGCAGTCGGGCAGGGAGGGACACTGAAGCTTTCTTT. It is translated as CASSRAGRDTEAFF.